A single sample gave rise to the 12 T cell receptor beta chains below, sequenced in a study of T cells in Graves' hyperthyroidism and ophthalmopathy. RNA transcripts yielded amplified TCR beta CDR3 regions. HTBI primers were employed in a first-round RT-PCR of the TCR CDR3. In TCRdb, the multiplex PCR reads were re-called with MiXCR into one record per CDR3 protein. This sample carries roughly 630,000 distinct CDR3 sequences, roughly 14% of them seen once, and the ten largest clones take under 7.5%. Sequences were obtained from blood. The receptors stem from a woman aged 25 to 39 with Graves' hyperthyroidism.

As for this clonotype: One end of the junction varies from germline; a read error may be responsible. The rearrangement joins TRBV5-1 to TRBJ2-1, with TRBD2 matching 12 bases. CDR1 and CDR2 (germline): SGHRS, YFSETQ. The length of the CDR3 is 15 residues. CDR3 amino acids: CASSSRTSGAREQFF. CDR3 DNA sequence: TGTGCCAGCAGCTCCCGGACTAGCGGGGCAAGGGAGCAGTTCTTC.

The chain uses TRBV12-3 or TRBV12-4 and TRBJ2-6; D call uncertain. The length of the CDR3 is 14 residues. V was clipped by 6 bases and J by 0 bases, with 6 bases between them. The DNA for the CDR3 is TGTGCCAGCAGGTTTCTCTCTGGGGCCAACGTCCTGACTTTC. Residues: CASRFLSGANVLTF.

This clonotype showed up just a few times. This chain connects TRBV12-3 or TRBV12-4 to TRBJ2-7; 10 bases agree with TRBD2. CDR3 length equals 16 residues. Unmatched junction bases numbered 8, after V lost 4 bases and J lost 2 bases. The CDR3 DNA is TGTGCCAGCAGTTCTTATCTAGCGGGGGCGGCCTACGAGCAGTACTTC. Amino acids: CASSSYLAGAAYEQYF.

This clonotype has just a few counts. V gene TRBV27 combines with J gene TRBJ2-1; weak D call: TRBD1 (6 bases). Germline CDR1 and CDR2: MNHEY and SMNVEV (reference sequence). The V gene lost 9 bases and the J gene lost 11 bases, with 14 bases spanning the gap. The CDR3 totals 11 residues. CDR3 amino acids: CASRDTGQQFF. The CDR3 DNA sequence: TGTGCCAGTCGTGATACAGGGCAGCAGTTCTTC.

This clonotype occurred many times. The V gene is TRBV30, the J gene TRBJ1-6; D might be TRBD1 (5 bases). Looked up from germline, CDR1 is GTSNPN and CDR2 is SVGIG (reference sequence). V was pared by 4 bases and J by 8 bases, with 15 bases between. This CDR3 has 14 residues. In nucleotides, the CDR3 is TGTGCCTGGAAGAATCAGGGTTGGGATTCACCCCTCCACTTT. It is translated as CAWKNQGWDSPLHF.

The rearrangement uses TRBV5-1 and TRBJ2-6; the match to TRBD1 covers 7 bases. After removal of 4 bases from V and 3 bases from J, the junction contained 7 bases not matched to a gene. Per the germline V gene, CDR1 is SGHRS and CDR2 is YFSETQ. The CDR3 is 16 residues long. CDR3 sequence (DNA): TGCGCCAGCAGCAGACTGACAGGGAGTGGGGCCAACGTCCTGACTTTC. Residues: CASSRLTGSGANVLTF.

The CDR3 region is CASSAPTPGESDTQYF. CDR3 DNA: TGTGCCAGCAGTGCCCCGACGCCGGGGGAGTCAGATACGCAGTATTTT. The chain combines TRBV28 with TRBJ2-3; TRBD2 might be the D (6 bases). Per germline, CDR1 MDHEN and CDR2 SYDVKM. The CDR3 has 16 amino acids. V lost 5 bases, J lost 4 bases, and 19 bases lay in between. The complete variable domain, with remaining parts taken from reference TRBV28 and TRBJ2-3, reads DVKVTQSSRYLVKRTGEKVFLECVQDMDHENMFWYRQDPGLGLRLIYFSYDVKMKEKGDIPEGYSVSREKKERFSLILESASTNQTSMYLCASSAPTPGESDTQYFGPGTRLTVL.

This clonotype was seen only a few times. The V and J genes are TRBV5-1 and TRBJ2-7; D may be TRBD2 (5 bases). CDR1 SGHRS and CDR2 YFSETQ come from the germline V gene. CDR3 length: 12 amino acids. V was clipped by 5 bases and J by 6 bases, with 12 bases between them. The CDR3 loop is CASRGGGSEQYF. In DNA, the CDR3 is TGCGCCAGCAGAGGAGGTGGCTCCGAGCAGTACTTC.

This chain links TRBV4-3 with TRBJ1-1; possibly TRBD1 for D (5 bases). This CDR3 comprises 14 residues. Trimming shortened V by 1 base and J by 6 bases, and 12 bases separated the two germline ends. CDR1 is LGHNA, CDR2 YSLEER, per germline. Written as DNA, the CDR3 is TGCGCCAGCAGCCAAGTACCCTGGGGCGCTGAAGCTTTCTTT. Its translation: CASSQVPWGAEAFF.

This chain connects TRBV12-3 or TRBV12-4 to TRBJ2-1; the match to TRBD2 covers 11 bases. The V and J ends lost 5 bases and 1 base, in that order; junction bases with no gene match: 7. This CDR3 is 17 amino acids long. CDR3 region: CASSPTSGIASYNEQFF. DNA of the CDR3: TGTGCCAGCAGTCCGACTAGCGGGATCGCTTCCTACAATGAGCAGTTCTTC.

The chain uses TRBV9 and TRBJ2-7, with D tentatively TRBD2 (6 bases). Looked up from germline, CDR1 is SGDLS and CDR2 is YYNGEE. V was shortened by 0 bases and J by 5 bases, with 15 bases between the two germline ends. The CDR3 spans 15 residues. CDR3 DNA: TGTGCCAGCAGCGTAGAGGGTAGCGGTTTCGACGAGCAGTACTTC. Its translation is CASSVEGSGFDEQYF.

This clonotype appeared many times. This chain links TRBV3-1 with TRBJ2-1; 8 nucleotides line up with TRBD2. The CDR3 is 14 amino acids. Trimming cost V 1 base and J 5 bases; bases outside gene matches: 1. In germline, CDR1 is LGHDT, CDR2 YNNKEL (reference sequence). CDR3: CASSQAGGDNEQFF. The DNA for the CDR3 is TGTGCCAGCAGCCAAGCCGGGGGGGACAATGAGCAGTTCTTC.